The 27 T cell receptor beta chains given below trace back to one sample, sequenced in a study of identical twins. TCRdb reprocessed the 5' RACE reads with MiXCR, giving one entry per CDR3 protein. The sample carries roughly 710,000 distinct CDR3 sequences, roughly 6% recorded once. Material: naive T cells sorted from blood. Receptor source: a man younger than 35 in good health.

This clonotype has only a few counts. The chain carries TRBV12-3 or TRBV12-4 and TRBJ2-3, with D hard to call. V shed 7 bases and J shed 0 bases, with 14 bases lying between them. This CDR3 contains 15 residues. Here the CDR3 reads CASKTGRPSTDTQYF. CDR3 in DNA: TGTGCCAGCAAGACTGGTCGCCCCAGCACAGATACGCAGTATTTT.

This clonotype came up a few times. The chain joins TRBV28 to TRBJ2-1, with D tentatively TRBD2 (7 bases). The germline CDR1 and CDR2 sequences are MDHEN and SYDVKM. V was trimmed by 6 bases and J by 3 bases, leaving 12 bases between them. CDR3 size: 14 residues. DNA for the CDR3: TGTGCCAGCAGGCTAGGGGGGGACTACAATGAGCAGTTCTTC. Protein: CASRLGGDYNEQFF. The full variable domain, rest sourced from reference TRBV28 and TRBJ2-1, is DVKVTQSSRYLVKRTGEKVFLECVQDMDHENMFWYRQDPGLGLRLIYFSYDVKMKEKGDIPEGYSVSREKKERFSLILESASTNQTSMYLCASRLGGDYNEQFFGPGTRLTVL.

In this sample, this clonotype turned up many times. The gene calls are TRBV29-1 and TRBJ1-4; TRBD1 is a possible D gene (5 bases). CDR1 SQVTM and CDR2 ANQGSEA come from the germline V gene. The V and J ends lost 7 bases and 4 bases respectively, with 16 bases between them. This CDR3 is built from 14 residues. CDR3 amino acids: CSASRDGFNEKLFF. The CDR3 region has the DNA TGCAGCGCCAGCAGGGACGGGTTTAATGAAAAACTGTTTTTT.

The V gene is TRBV5-1, the J gene TRBJ2-3; D unclear. CDR1 is SGHRS, CDR2 YFSETQ, per germline. V was trimmed by 4 bases and J by 5 bases, leaving 8 bases between them. This CDR3 comprises 12 residues. CDR3 sequence reads: CASSQAKDTQYF. In DNA form, the CDR3 reads TGCGCCAGCAGCCAAGCTAAAGATACGCAGTATTTT.

This clonotype was counted many times. This chain links TRBV20-1 with TRBJ2-7; maybe TRBD1 (5 bases). Per the germline V gene, CDR1 is DFQATT and CDR2 is SNEGSKA (reference sequence). V was shortened by 5 bases and J by 3 bases, with 14 bases between the two germline ends. The CDR3 totals 13 residues. In DNA, the CDR3 is TGCAGTGCTCAAAGGGGTCCGGACTACGAGCAGTACGTC. This encodes CSAQRGPDYEQYV.

This clonotype was seen more than once but under ten times. The gene calls are TRBV20-1 and TRBJ2-7, with 10 bases fitting TRBD2. This CDR3 contains 15 residues. J gave up 5 bases and V 5 bases, and 12 bases lay outside the gene matches. CDR1 and CDR2 from the germline V gene are DFQATT and SNEGSKA (reference sequence). As DNA, the CDR3 is TGCAGTGCTTATGGCTCACTAGCGGGAAGACACGAGCAGTACTTC. Translated: CSAYGSLAGRHEQYF.

The chain is built from TRBV5-1 and TRBJ2-5, with unresolved D. From germline, CDR1 is SGHRS and CDR2 YFSETQ. This CDR3 region has 11 residues. V lost 7 bases to trimming and J lost 5 bases, with 9 bases between them. The CDR3 sequence is CASATAETQYF. CDR3 nucleotide sequence: TGCGCCAGCGCGACTGCGGAGACCCAGTACTTC. The full variable domain, rest sourced from reference TRBV5-1 and TRBJ2-5, is KAGVTQTPRYLIKTRGQQVTLSCSPISGHRSVSWYQQTPGQGLQFLFEYFSETQRNKGNFPGRFSGRQFSNSRSEMNVSTLELGDSALYLCASATAETQYFGPGTRLLVL.

This clonotype has only a few counts. V gene TRBV2 combines with J gene TRBJ2-1; D is ambiguous. V lost 7 bases, J lost 8 bases, and 15 bases lay in between. Germline CDR1 is SNHLY and CDR2 is FYNNEI. This CDR3 is built from 13 residues. The CDR3 loop reads CASMPPGGYEQFF. The CDR3 DNA sequence: TGTGCCAGCATGCCCCCCGGCGGCTATGAGCAGTTCTTC. The full variable domain, completed using reference TRBV2 and TRBJ2-1, is EPEVTQTPSHQVTQMGQEVILRCVPISNHLYFYWYRQILGQKVEFLVSFYNNEISEKSEIFDDQFSVERPDGSNFTLKIRSTKLEDSAMYFCASMPPGGYEQFFGPGTRLTVL.

This clonotype appeared many times. The V and J genes are TRBV6-2 or TRBV6-3 and TRBJ1-5, with unresolved D. The CDR3 covers 11 residues. Per the germline V gene, CDR1 is MNHEY and CDR2 is SVGEGT. Trimming removed 4 bases at V and 7 bases at J, with 5 bases between. The CDR3 nucleotides read TGTGCCAGCAGTTCGTCACAGCCCCAGCATTTT. Translating it yields CASSSSQPQHF.

In this sample, this clonotype turned up many times. The V call is TRBV11-2, the J call TRBJ2-5; unclear D gene. Germline lookup yields CDR1 SGHAT and CDR2 FQNNGV. CDR3 length equals 11 residues. V lost 3 bases and J 7 bases, leaving 6 bases between the germline ends. CDR3 DNA sequence: TGTGCCAGCAGCTTTCGAGGGACCCAGTACTTC. It yields the protein CASSFRGTQYF.

In its sample, this clonotype was seen many times. The rearrangement links TRBV12-3 or TRBV12-4 to TRBJ2-1, with 14 bases matching TRBD2. This CDR3 has 19 residues. J lost 5 bases, V lost 4 bases, and 13 bases had no gene match. CDR3 sequence (DNA): TGTGCCAGCAGTTGGACAGTCAGGACTAGCGGGAGGTCCCACAATGAGCAGTTCTTC. This gives the protein CASSWTVRTSGRSHNEQFF.

This clonotype was seen only a few times. The chain recombines TRBV5-1 with TRBJ2-2; 10 bases agree with TRBD1. Unmatched junction bases numbered 7, after V lost 4 bases and J lost 7 bases. The CDR3 covers 15 residues. Looked up from germline, CDR1 is SGHRS and CDR2 is YFSETQ. The CDR3 DNA follows: TGCGCCAGCAGCGATCCGGGACAGGGGTTCGGGGAGCTGTTTTTT. This sequence encodes CASSDPGQGFGELFF.

The chain carries TRBV7-9 and TRBJ2-3; TRBD1 is a possible D gene (8 bases). Per germline, CDR1 SEHNR and CDR2 FQNEAQ (reference sequence). Trimming took off 3 bases at V and 3 bases at J, with 16 bases between the two ends. The CDR3 extends over 16 amino acids. The chain's CDR3 is CASSLVTGGGTDTQYF. DNA for the CDR3: TGTGCCAGCAGCTTGGTTACAGGGGGAGGGACAGATACGCAGTATTTT.

Comments on this clonotype: This may stem from a read error, because a much larger clone lies one nucleotide away. This rearrangement joins TRBV5-1 to TRBJ2-1, with D uncertain. The CDR3 covers 13 residues. V lost 5 bases and J lost 8, with 14 bases in between. Germline CDR1 is SGHRS and CDR2 is YFSETQ. DNA for the CDR3: TGCGCCAGCAGTTACGCACTGGCCCATGAGCAGTTCTTC. Its protein is CASSYALAHEQFF. Looking up the rest from reference TRBV5-1 and TRBJ2-1 gives the full variable domain: KAGVTQTPRYLIKTRGQQVTLSCSPISGHRSVSWYQQTPGQGLQFLFEYFSETQRNKGNFPGRFSGRQFSNSRSEMNVSTLELGDSALYLCASSYALAHEQFFGPGTRLTVL.

This clonotype has a handful of counts. CDR3 residues: CASSSGTSGRTQETQYF. CDR3 nucleotide sequence: TGTGCCAGCTCATCGGGGACTAGCGGGAGGACCCAAGAGACCCAGTACTTC. The V and J genes are TRBV18 and TRBJ2-5; 15 bases map to TRBD2. The junction had 5 bases not matched to a gene; V was cut back by 5 bases and J by 1 base. The length of the CDR3 is 17 residues. Germline CDR1 KGHSH, CDR2 LQKENI.

The chain recombines TRBV2 with TRBJ2-1, with D perhaps TRBD2 (6 bases). The germline CDR1 and CDR2 sequences are SNHLY and FYNNEI. CDR3 size: 15 residues. Deletions cut 4 bases from V and 2 bases from J, with 12 bases between. This chain's CDR3 is CASSGRDGTYNEQFF. CDR3 in DNA: TGTGCCAGCAGTGGGAGGGACGGAACCTACAATGAGCAGTTCTTC.

This clonotype has a count of ten or more. The chain recombines TRBV5-1 with TRBJ1-2; D is uncertain. The V gene lost 2 bases and the J gene lost 10 bases, with 15 bases spanning the gap. From germline, CDR1 is SGHRS and CDR2 YFSETQ. The CDR3 length is 13 residues. CDR3 amino acids: CASSFEGVEAYTF. The CDR3 DNA sequence: TGCGCCAGCAGCTTCGAAGGAGTGGAGGCCTACACCTTC.

The table lists this clonotype with many counts. The chain combines TRBV20-1 with TRBJ1-2; 7 bases align to TRBD1. V was pared by 6 bases and J by 6 bases, with 7 bases of the junction left unmatched. CDR1 and CDR2 from the germline V gene are DFQATT and SNEGSKA (reference sequence). This CDR3 region has 12 residues. The chain's CDR3 is CSATDRAHGYTF. The CDR3 DNA is TGCAGTGCGACCGACAGGGCCCATGGCTACACCTTC.

Written as DNA, the CDR3 is TGCGCCAGCGGAGACGGGAGTCGGGCCGAGCAGTACTTC. It yields the protein CASGDGSRAEQYF. The chain links TRBV5-1 to TRBJ2-7; D possibly corresponds to TRBD2 (6 bases). CDR3 length equals 13 residues. Germline V gene data show CDR1 as SGHRS and CDR2 as YFSETQ. The V gene lost 7 bases and the J gene lost 6 bases, with 17 bases spanning the gap.

This clonotype was observed many times. The chain carries TRBV6-1 and TRBJ1-5; D is undetermined. Germline lookup yields CDR1 MNHNS and CDR2 SASEGT. Trimming shortened V by 6 bases and J by 0 bases, and 9 bases separated the two germline ends. This CDR3 region has 14 residues. The CDR3 DNA reads as TGTGCCAGCAGCCCACAGATTAGCAATCAGCCCCAGCATTTT. Translated, it gives CASSPQISNQPQHF.

This clonotype was observed at least ten times. This chain joins TRBV12-3 or TRBV12-4 and TRBJ1-5, with D maybe TRBD1 (5 bases). This CDR3 has 17 residues. Trimming removed 0 bases at V and 3 bases at J, with 15 bases between. CDR3 in DNA: TGTGCCAGCAGTTTAGCGCCGGGGGTAAGTGCCAATCAGCCCCAGCATTTT. It translates to CASSLAPGVSANQPQHF.

Ten or more counts support this clonotype. This chain uses TRBV10-3 with TRBJ1-4; D gene uncertain. The germline V and J ends were trimmed by 0 bases and 8 bases, with 13 bases remaining between them. The CDR3 runs to 15 residues. Germline V gives CDR1 ENHRY, CDR2 SYGVKD. CDR3 sequence reads: CAISESAATFEKLFF. The CDR3 coding sequence is TGTGCCATCAGTGAGTCGGCAGCTACTTTCGAAAAACTGTTTTTT.

A single count supports this clonotype. The chain combines TRBV18 with TRBJ2-3, with 8 bases aligning to TRBD2. The germline V gene has CDR1 KGHSH and CDR2 LQKENI. The CDR3 contains 17 residues. V trimming: 2 bases; J trimming: 4 bases; junction bases outside the gene matches: 11. The CDR3 DNA is TGTGCCAGCTCACCAGGTACGGGAGGGCCCGGCGCAGATACGCAGTATTTT. Its protein product is CASSPGTGGPGADTQYF.

This clonotype was seen a handful of times. The rearrangement uses TRBV9 and TRBJ2-7; no firm D call. The CDR3 is 15 residues long. Germline values: CDR1 SGDLS, CDR2 YYNGEE. Trimming shortened V by 0 bases and J by 2 bases, and 12 bases separated the two germline ends. The CDR3 nucleotides read TGTGCCAGCAGCGTAGGTTTCGAGACAACCTACGAGCAGTACTTC. This gives the protein CASSVGFETTYEQYF.

The chain carries TRBV7-6 and TRBJ2-1, with D perhaps TRBD2 (6 bases). This CDR3 has 14 amino acids. Germline CDR1 SGHVS, CDR2 FNYEAQ. Trimming stripped 4 bases from V and 10 bases from J, with 17 bases between. Here the CDR3 reads CASSSGGTAKEQFF. The CDR3 coding sequence is TGTGCCAGCAGCTCAGGAGGGACTGCCAAAGAGCAGTTCTTC.

This clonotype showed up many times. The gene calls are TRBV30 and TRBJ2-1, with 14 bases matching TRBD2. The germline CDR1 and CDR2 sequences are GTSNPN and SVGIG (reference sequence). CDR3 length equals 13 residues. The V segment lost 5 bases and the J segment 12 bases; nucleotides outside the gene matches: 6. This CDR3 reads CAWGTSGRGSQFF. The CDR3 coding sequence is TGTGCCTGGGGGACTAGCGGGAGAGGTTCGCAGTTCTTC.

CDR3 loop: CASSEYAPAITRGYEQYV. The CDR3 nucleotides read TGTGCCAGCAGTGAATACGCCCCGGCCATCACGAGGGGGTACGAGCAGTACGTC. The J gene is TRBJ2-7, the V gene TRBV25-1; tentatively, D is TRBD1 (6 bases). This CDR3 contains 18 residues. Trimming left V 0 bases short and J 4 bases short, with 22 bases between. Per the germline V gene, CDR1 is MGHDK and CDR2 is SYGVNS.